What follows are 25 T cell receptor beta chains derived from one specimen sequenced in a study of T cells in Graves' hyperthyroidism and ophthalmopathy. Researchers amplified the TCR beta CDR3 regions from RNA transcripts. With the HTBI primer set, the TCR CDR3 went through a first round of RT-PCR. TCRdb itself ran the multiplex PCR reads through MiXCR, one entry per CDR3 protein. The table has 89,000 or so distinct CDR3 sequences, 40% seen once. Input material: peripheral blood or thyroid tissue (not recorded which). The receptors shown here come from a young woman with Graves' hyperthyroidism.

In this sample, this clonotype turned up many times. The V gene is TRBV5-1, the J gene TRBJ1-2, with TRBD1 as a possible D gene (6 bases). V lost 4 bases to trimming and J lost 8 bases, with 12 bases between them. Germline CDR1 SGHRS, CDR2 YFSETQ. This CDR3 region has 12 residues. The CDR3 region is CASSPQGHGYTF. The CDR3 DNA reads as TGCGCCAGCAGCCCACAGGGCCACGGCTACACCTTC.

About this clonotype: The conserved phenylalanine or tryptophan normally closing the CDR3 is absent here, so this likely arose from a read error. No DNA is shown, since the ends of the CDR3 on it are uncertain; the CDR3 is the one TCRdb lists. The chain joins TRBV24-1 to TRBJ1-1. The CDR3 has 15 amino acids, counting both end residues. The germline gives CDR1 KGHDR, CDR2 SFDVKD. CDR3 amino acids: CATSVGVMPDTEVFS.

The chain links TRBV7-9 to TRBJ2-7, with D possibly matching TRBD1 (6 bases). The V gene lost 1 base and the J gene lost 6 bases, with 13 bases spanning the gap. Germline CDR1 reads SEHNR; CDR2 reads FQNEAQ (reference sequence). CDR3 length: 14 amino acids. The chain's CDR3 is CASSLVGGQSEQYF. In nucleotides, the CDR3 is TGTGCCAGCAGCTTAGTAGGGGGACAAAGCGAGCAGTACTTC.

Ten or more counts support this clonotype. CDR3 DNA: TGCGCCAGCAGCTTGGAATTAGCGGCCTACTACGAGCAGTACTTC. Translation gives CASSLELAAYYEQYF. The J gene is TRBJ2-7, the V gene TRBV5-1; maybe TRBD2 (6 bases). V was pared by 0 bases and J by 3 bases, with 13 bases between. CDR3 length: 15 residues. Per the germline V gene, CDR1 is SGHRS and CDR2 is YFSETQ.

This clonotype was counted many times. The chain couples TRBV12-3 or TRBV12-4 to TRBJ1-1, with D hard to call. V was pared by 6 bases and J by 3 bases, with 20 bases between. This CDR3 region has 16 residues. The CDR3 DNA reads as TGTGCCAGCAGCCCGTTCAATTCCGGGGATCACACTGAAGCTTTCTTT. This gives the protein CASSPFNSGDHTEAFF.

The gene calls are TRBV12-3 or TRBV12-4 and TRBJ2-7; 8 bases match TRBD1. The CDR3 extends over 14 amino acids. V lost 5 bases, J lost 5 bases, and 8 bases stayed unmatched. The CDR3 is CASSAAGQVHEQYF. As DNA, the CDR3 is TGTGCCAGCAGTGCCGCGGGACAGGTCCACGAGCAGTACTTC.

This clonotype showed up many times. The chain has TRBV10-3 and TRBJ2-7; TRBD1 matches at 7 bases. Germline lookup yields CDR1 ENHRY and CDR2 SYGVKD. After removal of 10 bases from V and 4 bases from J, the junction contained 7 bases not matched to a gene. CDR3 length equals 12 residues. In nucleotides, the CDR3 is TGTGCCAGTACCGGGACAGCGTACGAGCAGTACTTC. Translating it yields CASTGTAYEQYF.

The sample holds many counts of this clonotype. The chain joins TRBV7-9 to TRBJ1-2, with D possibly matching TRBD1 (6 bases). Germline CDR1 reads SEHNR; CDR2 reads FQNEAQ (reference sequence). CDR3 length equals 13 residues. V was shortened by 6 bases and J by 14 bases, with 22 bases between the two germline ends. The CDR3 here is CASRPPLDRIDTF. Here the CDR3 DNA reads TGTGCCAGCAGACCGCCCCTTGACAGGATAGATACCTTC.

V and J are TRBV19 and TRBJ2-7, with 7 bases fitting TRBD2. The germline CDR1 and CDR2 sequences are LNHDA and SQIVND (reference sequence). The CDR3 contains 14 residues. Germline trimming cut 6 bases from V and 7 bases from J; bases unmatched to any gene: 12. CDR3 protein: CASRTGGGIREQYF. In DNA, the CDR3 is TGTGCCAGTAGGACGGGAGGAGGGATTAGGGAGCAGTACTTC. The entire variable domain, with the rest obtained from reference TRBV19 and TRBJ2-7, is as follows: DGGITQSPKYLFRKEGQNVTLSCEQNLNHDAMYWYRQDPGQGLRLIYYSQIVNDFQKGDIAEGYSVSREKKESFPLTVTSAQKNPTAFYLCASRTGGGIREQYFGPGTRLTVT.

The chain has TRBV19 and TRBJ2-2; 8 bases agree with TRBD1. Germline CDR1 reads LNHDA; CDR2 reads SQIVND (reference sequence). The trim removed 5 bases at V and 1 base at J, leaving 3 bases unmatched. The CDR3 length is 15 residues. The CDR3 loop is CASSPGTGNTGELFF. CDR3 DNA: TGTGCCAGTAGTCCCGGGACAGGGAACACCGGGGAGCTGTTTTTT.

The chain carries TRBV5-1 and TRBJ2-7, with D unclear. The V gene's germline CDR1 is SGHRS and CDR2 YFSETQ. The CDR3 totals 15 residues. With 1 base removed from V and 5 bases from J, the gap between germline ends came to 16 bases. DNA of the CDR3: TGCGCCAGCAGCTTGACCCCCGACCAAACCCACGAGCAGTACTTC. It yields the protein CASSLTPDQTHEQYF.

Ten or more counts support this clonotype. The gene calls are TRBV6-6 and TRBJ2-7; TRBD1 is a possible D gene (6 bases). The CDR3 is 17 residues long. The ends were cut back, 0 bases at V and 2 bases at J, with 17 bases in the middle. CDR1 is MNHNY, CDR2 SVGAGI, per germline (reference sequence). Written as DNA, the CDR3 is TGTGCCAGCAGTTACTCCCTGTACAGGGCGAATACCTACGAGCAGTACTTC. Translated: CASSYSLYRANTYEQYF.

This clonotype was seen at least ten times. The V call is TRBV7-8, the J call TRBJ2-7; no reliable D call. The CDR3 is 12 amino acids. Germline V CDR1 and CDR2: SGHVS, FQNEAQ. V shed 5 bases and J shed 4 bases, with 9 bases lying between them. The CDR3 bases are TGTGCCAGCAGCCCCCGGTTTTACGAGCAGTACTTC. Its protein is CASSPRFYEQYF.

This chain connects TRBV18 to TRBJ1-2; 8 bases match TRBD1. The V segment lost 3 bases and the J segment 7 bases; nucleotides outside the gene matches: 10. CDR1 is KGHSH and CDR2 is LQKENI in the germline V gene. The CDR3 covers 15 residues. CDR3 residues: CASSPQTGDGRGYTF. CDR3 in DNA: TGTGCCAGCTCACCTCAGACAGGGGATGGCCGTGGCTACACCTTC.

This chain joins TRBV12-3 or TRBV12-4 and TRBJ2-2, with D possibly matching TRBD1 (5 bases). This CDR3 has 14 amino acids. Trimming took 4 bases from V and 2 from J, leaving 8 bases between them. The CDR3 DNA follows: TGTGCCAGCAGTTCCCAGGGAAACACCGGGGAGCTGTTTTTT. Translated, it gives CASSSQGNTGELFF.

This chain links TRBV7-3 with TRBJ2-7; D is perhaps TRBD1 or TRBD2 (5 bases each). Trimming pared 3 bases from V and 0 bases from J, leaving 15 bases between. The CDR3 consists of 16 residues. CDR1 is SGHTA and CDR2 is FQGTGA in the germline V gene. CDR3 protein: CASSFGTQVTSYEQYF. In DNA form, the CDR3 reads TGTGCCAGCAGCTTCGGGACCCAGGTCACCTCCTACGAGCAGTACTTC. The full variable domain, rest sourced from reference TRBV7-3 and TRBJ2-7, is GAGVSQTPSNKVTEKGKYVELRCDPISGHTALYWYRQSLGQGPEFLIYFQGTGAADDSGLPNDRFFAVRPEGSVSTLKIQRTERGDSAVYLCASSFGTQVTSYEQYFGPGTRLTVT.

Comment on this clonotype: At one of its ends the junction is not consistent with the germline gene, which may arise from a read error. This chain connects TRBV6-6 to TRBJ1-5, with D possibly being TRBD1 (5 bases). The CDR3 contains 17 residues. Germline V lookup: CDR1 MNHNY, CDR2 SVGAGI (reference sequence). The CDR3 reads CASSYSQGPLSNQPQRF. The CDR3, as DNA: TGTGCCAGCAGTTATTCGCAGGGACCGTTAAGTAATCAGCCCCAGCGTTTT.

At least ten counts were recorded for this clonotype. This sequence joins TRBV24-1 and TRBJ1-2; 10 bases are shared with TRBD1. The junction had 1 base not matched to a gene; V was cut back by 4 bases and J by 9 bases. The CDR3 runs 12 residues. Germline CDR1 and CDR2: KGHDR and SFDVKD. As DNA, the CDR3 is TGTGCCACCAGTGAGGGACAGGGGCGCTACACCTTC. Protein: CATSEGQGRYTF.

This clonotype was seen many times. The J gene is TRBJ1-5, the V gene TRBV7-9; D gene uncertain. Germline V CDR1 and CDR2: SEHNR, FQNEAQ (reference sequence). Trimming took off 5 bases at V and 8 bases at J, with 10 bases between the two ends. The CDR3 covers 12 residues. CDR3 bases: TGTGCCAGCAGCGCCAGAATGGAGCCCCAGCATTTT. This codes for CASSARMEPQHF.

This clonotype has a count of ten or more. The chain employs TRBV7-9 and TRBJ2-7; D gene unclear. Germline loops: CDR1 SEHNR, CDR2 FQNEAQ (reference sequence). The CDR3 totals 14 residues. Between the trimmed V and J ends, which lost 2 bases and 2 bases, there was a span of 10 bases. This CDR3 is CASSLLASPYEQYF. As DNA, the CDR3 is TGTGCCAGCAGCTTACTGGCGTCCCCCTACGAGCAGTACTTC.

To note about this clonotype: The missing conserved phenylalanine or tryptophan at the end of this CDR3 makes a read error likely. This chain connects TRBV7-9 to TRBJ2-3, with 7 positions matching TRBD2. The V gene end was trimmed by 9 bases and the J gene end by 5 bases; junction bases not matched to a gene: 5. The CDR3 runs 12 residues. Per germline, CDR1 SEHNR and CDR2 FQNEAQ (reference sequence). CDR3 region: CASRLAGDTQYS. DNA of the CDR3: TGTGCCAGTCGACTAGCAGGAGATACGCAGTATTCT.

This clonotype was counted many times. The chain employs TRBV5-1 and TRBJ2-5; 7 nucleotides match TRBD1. Germline lookup yields CDR1 SGHRS and CDR2 YFSETQ. With 4 bases clipped from V and 2 bases from J, the junction kept 5 bases outside the gene matches. The CDR3 length is 14 residues. In nucleotides, the CDR3 is TGCGCCAGCAGCCACCGGGACAGACAAGAGACCCAGTACTTC. It translates to CASSHRDRQETQYF.

This clonotype was picked up one time. The rearrangement links TRBV11-2 to TRBJ2-5, with D tentatively TRBD1 (6 bases). V was pared by 5 bases and J by 2 bases, with 12 bases between. The germline V gene has CDR1 SGHAT and CDR2 FQNNGV. The CDR3 runs to 14 residues. The CDR3 protein is CASSTEQGQETQYF. Here the CDR3 DNA reads TGTGCCAGCAGCACCGAACAGGGACAAGAGACCCAGTACTTC.

V gene TRBV28 combines with J gene TRBJ2-2; D remains ambiguous. The CDR3 runs to 13 residues. Germline CDR1 is MDHEN and CDR2 is SYDVKM. Trimming pared 8 bases from V and 2 bases from J, leaving 9 bases between. CDR3 region: CASSQINTGELFF. The CDR3 region has the DNA TGTGCCAGCTCTCAAATTAACACCGGGGAGCTGTTTTTT.

This clonotype has a count of ten or more. The genes are TRBV7-9 and TRBJ2-7; D perhaps matches TRBD2 (5 bases). The CDR3 sequence is 14 residues long. The germline V and J ends were trimmed by 4 bases and 3 bases, with 13 bases remaining between them. CDR1 is SEHNR and CDR2 is FQNEAQ in the germline V gene (reference sequence). CDR3 nucleotide sequence: TGTGCCAGCAGCTCTGCGGGCGGCTACTACGAGCAGTACTTC. It codes for CASSSAGGYYEQYF.